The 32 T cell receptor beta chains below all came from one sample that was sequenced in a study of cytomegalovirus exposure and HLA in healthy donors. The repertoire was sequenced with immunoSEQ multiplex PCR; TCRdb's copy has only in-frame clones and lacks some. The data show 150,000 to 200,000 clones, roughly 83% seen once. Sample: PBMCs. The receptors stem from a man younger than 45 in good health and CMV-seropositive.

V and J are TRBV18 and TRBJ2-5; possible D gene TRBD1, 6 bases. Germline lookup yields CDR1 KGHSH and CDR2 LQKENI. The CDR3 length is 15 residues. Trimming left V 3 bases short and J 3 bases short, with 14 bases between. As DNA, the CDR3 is TGTGCCAGCTCACCTCCAGAGGACAGAGAAGAGACCCAGTACTTC. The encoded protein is CASSPPEDREETQYF.

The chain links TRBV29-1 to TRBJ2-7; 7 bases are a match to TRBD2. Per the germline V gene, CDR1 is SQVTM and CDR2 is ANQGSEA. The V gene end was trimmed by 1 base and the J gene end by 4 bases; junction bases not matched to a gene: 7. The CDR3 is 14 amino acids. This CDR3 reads CSVEALAEGYEQYF. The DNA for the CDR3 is TGCAGCGTTGAAGCTCTAGCGGAGGGGTACGAGCAGTACTTC.

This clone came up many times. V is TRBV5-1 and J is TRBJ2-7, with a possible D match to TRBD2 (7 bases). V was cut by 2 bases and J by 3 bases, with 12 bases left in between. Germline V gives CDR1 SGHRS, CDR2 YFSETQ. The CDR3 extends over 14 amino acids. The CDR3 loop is CASSLGGGLYEQYF. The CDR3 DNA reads TGCGCCAGCAGCTTAGGCGGGGGCCTCTACGAGCAGTACTTC.

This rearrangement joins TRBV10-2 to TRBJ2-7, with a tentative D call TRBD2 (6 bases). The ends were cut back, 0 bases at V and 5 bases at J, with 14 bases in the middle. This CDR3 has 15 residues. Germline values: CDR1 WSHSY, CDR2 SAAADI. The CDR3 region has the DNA TGCGCCAGCAGTGAGTCGCCGGGAGCCACCCACGAGCAGTACTTC. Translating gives CASSESPGATHEQYF.

DNA for the CDR3: TGTGCCAGCAGTCCGGACAGGAACTATGGCTACACCTTC. Its protein is CASSPDRNYGYTF. This chain joins TRBV14 and TRBJ1-2, with 7 bases matching TRBD1. The germline V gene encodes CDR1 SGHDN and CDR2 FVKESK. Trimming removed 6 bases from V and 2 bases from J; junction bases left unmatched: 3. CDR3 size: 13 residues.

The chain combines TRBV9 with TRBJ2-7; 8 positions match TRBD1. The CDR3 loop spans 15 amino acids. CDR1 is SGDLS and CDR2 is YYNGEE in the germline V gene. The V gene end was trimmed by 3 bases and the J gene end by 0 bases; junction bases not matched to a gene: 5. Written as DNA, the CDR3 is TGTGCCAGCAGCGCCGCCGGGACAGGCTCCTACGAGCAGTACTTC. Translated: CASSAAGTGSYEQYF. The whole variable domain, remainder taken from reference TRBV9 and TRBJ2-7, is DSGVTQTPKHLITATGQRVTLRCSPRSGDLSVYWYQQSLDQGLQFLIQYYNGEERAKGNILERFSAQQFPDLHSELNLSSLELGDSALYFCASSAAGTGSYEQYFGPGTRLTVT.

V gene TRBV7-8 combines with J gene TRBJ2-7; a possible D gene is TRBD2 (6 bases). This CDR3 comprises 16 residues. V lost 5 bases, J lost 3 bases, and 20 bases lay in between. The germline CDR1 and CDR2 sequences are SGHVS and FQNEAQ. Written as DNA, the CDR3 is TGTGCCAGCAGCCCGACCCGGTGGCGGGACTTCTACGAGCAGTACTTC. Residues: CASSPTRWRDFYEQYF.

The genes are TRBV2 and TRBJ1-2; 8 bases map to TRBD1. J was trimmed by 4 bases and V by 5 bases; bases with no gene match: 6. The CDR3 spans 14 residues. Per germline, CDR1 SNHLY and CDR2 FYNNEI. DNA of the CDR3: TGTGCCAGCAGTCCCAGGACAGGGACCTATGGCTACACCTTC. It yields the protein CASSPRTGTYGYTF.

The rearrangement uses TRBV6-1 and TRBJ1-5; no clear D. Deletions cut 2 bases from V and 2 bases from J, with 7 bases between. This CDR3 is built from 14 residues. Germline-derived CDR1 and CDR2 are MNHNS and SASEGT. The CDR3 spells CASSEFNGNQPQHF. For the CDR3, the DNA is TGTGCCAGCAGTGAATTTAATGGCAATCAGCCCCAGCATTTT.

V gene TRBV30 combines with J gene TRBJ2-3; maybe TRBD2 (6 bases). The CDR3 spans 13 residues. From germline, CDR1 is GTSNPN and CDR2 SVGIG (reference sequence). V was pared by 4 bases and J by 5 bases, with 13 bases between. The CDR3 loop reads CAWKGGLGDTQYF. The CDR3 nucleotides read TGTGCCTGGAAAGGAGGGTTGGGAGATACGCAGTATTTT.

CDR3 in amino acids: CASSLAVRGNNEQFF. The CDR3 region has the DNA TGTGCCAGCAGCTTGGCCGTTAGGGGAAACAATGAGCAGTTCTTC. The chain carries TRBV5-4 and TRBJ2-1; D perhaps matches TRBD1 (5 bases). Germline lookup yields CDR1 SGHNT and CDR2 YYREEE (reference sequence). This CDR3 spans 15 amino acids. V was pared by 0 bases and J by 5 bases, with 12 bases between.

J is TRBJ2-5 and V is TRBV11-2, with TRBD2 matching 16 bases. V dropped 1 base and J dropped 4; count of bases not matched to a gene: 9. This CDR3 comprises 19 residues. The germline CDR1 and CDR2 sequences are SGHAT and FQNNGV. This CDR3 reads CASSLGLGLAGGPGETQYF. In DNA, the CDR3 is TGTGCCAGCAGCTTAGGTCTGGGACTAGCGGGGGGGCCTGGAGAGACCCAGTACTTC.

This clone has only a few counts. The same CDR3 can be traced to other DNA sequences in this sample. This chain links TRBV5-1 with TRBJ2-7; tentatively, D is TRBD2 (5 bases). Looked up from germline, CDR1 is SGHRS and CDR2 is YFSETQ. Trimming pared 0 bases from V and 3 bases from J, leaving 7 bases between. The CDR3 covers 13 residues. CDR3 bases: TGCGCCAGCAGCTTGGCGGGAAGCTACGAGCAGTACTTC. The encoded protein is CASSLAGSYEQYF.

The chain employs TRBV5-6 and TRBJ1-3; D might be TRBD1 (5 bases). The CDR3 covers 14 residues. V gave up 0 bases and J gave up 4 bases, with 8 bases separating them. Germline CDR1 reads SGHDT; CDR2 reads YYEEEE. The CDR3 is CASSLGRGGNTIYF. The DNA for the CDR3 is TGTGCCAGCAGCTTGGGTAGGGGAGGAAACACCATATATTTT.

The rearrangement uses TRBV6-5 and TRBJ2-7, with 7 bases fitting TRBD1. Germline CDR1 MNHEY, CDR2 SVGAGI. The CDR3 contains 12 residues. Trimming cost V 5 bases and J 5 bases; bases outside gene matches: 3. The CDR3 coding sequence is TGTGCCAGCAGTAACGACAGGGACGAGCAGTACTTC. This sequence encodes CASSNDRDEQYF.

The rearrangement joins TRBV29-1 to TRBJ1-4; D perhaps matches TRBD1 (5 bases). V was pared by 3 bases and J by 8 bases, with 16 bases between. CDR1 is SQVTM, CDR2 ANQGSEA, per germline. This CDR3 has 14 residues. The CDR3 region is CSVDDSSRGEKLFF. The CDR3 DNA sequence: TGCAGCGTTGATGACAGCTCCCGTGGGGAAAAACTGTTTTTT.

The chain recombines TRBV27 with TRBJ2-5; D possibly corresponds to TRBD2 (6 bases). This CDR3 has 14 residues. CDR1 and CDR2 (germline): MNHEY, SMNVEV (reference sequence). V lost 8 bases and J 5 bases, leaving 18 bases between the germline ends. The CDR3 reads CASSSGTRGETQYF. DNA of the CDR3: TGTGCCAGCTCCTCCGGGACTCGGGGGGAGACCCAGTACTTC.

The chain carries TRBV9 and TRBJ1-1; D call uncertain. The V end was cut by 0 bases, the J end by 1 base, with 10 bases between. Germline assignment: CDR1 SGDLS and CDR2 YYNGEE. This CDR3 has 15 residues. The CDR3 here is CASSVDGATNTEAFF. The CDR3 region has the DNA TGTGCCAGCAGCGTAGACGGAGCCACGAACACTGAAGCTTTCTTT.

The CDR3 here is CASSPPRTGVPYEQYF. CDR3 bases: TGTGCCAGCAGCCCACCCCGGACAGGGGTCCCCTACGAGCAGTACTTC. V gene TRBV5-6 combines with J gene TRBJ2-7; 9 positions match TRBD1. The CDR3 totals 16 residues. V lost 4 bases to trimming and J lost 2 bases; unmatched junction nucleotides: 10. Germline V gene data show CDR1 as SGHDT and CDR2 as YYEEEE.

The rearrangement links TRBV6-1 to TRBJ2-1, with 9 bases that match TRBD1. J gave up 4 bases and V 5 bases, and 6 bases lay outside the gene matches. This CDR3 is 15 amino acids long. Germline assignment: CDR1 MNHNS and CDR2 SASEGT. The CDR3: CASSPDRGGYNEQFF. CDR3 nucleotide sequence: TGTGCCAGCAGTCCTGACAGGGGGGGGTACAATGAGCAGTTCTTC.

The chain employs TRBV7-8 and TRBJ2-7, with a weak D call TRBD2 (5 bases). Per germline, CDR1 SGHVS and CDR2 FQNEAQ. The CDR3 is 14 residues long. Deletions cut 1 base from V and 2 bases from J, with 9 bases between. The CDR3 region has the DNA TGTGCCAGCAGCTTAGGGGAGATAACCTACGAGCAGTACTTC. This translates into CASSLGEITYEQYF.

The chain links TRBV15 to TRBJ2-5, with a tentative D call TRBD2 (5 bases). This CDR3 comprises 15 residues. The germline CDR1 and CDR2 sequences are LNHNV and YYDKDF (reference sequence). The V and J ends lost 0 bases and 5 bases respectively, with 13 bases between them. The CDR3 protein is CATSRDNGRGETQYF. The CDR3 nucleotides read TGTGCCACCAGCAGAGATAACGGGCGAGGGGAGACCCAGTACTTC.

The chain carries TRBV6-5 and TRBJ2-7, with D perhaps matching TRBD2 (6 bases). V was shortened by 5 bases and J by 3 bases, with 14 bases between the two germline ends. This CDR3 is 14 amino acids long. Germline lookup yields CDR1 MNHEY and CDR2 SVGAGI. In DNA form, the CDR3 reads TGTGCCAGCAGTGTCGGGAGCATGGACTACGAGCAGTACTTC. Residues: CASSVGSMDYEQYF.

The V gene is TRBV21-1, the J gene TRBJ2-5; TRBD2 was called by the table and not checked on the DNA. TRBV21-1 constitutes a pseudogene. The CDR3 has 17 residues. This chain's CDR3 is CASSKLDTSGGFETQYF. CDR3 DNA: TGTGCCAGCAGCAAACTGGATACTAGCGGGGGTTTTGAGACCCAGTACTTC.

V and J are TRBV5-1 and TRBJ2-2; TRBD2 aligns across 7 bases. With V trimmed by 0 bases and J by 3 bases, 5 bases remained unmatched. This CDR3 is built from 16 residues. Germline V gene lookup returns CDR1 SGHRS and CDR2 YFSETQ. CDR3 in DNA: TGCGCCAGCAGCTTGGCCACGGCGGGAGACACCGGGGAGCTGTTTTTT. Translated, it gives CASSLATAGDTGELFF.

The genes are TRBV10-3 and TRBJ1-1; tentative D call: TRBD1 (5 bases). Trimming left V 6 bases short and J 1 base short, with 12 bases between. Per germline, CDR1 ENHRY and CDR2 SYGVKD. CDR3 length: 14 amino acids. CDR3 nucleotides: TGTGCCATCAGAGTTCAGGGCGCGAACACTGAAGCTTTCTTT. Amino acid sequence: CAIRVQGANTEAFF.

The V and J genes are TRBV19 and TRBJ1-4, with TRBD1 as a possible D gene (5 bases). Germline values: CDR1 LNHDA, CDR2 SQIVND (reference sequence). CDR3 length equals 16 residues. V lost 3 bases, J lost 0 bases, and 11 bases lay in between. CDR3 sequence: CASSMVRAATNEKLFF. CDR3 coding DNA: TGTGCCAGTAGTATGGTCAGGGCAGCAACTAATGAAAAACTGTTTTTT.

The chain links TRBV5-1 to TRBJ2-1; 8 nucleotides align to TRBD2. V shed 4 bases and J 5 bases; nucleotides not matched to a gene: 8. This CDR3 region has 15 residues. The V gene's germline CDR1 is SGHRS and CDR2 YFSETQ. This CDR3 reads CASSLGLDPNNEQFF. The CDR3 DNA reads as TGCGCCAGCAGCCTGGGACTAGACCCGAACAATGAGCAGTTCTTC. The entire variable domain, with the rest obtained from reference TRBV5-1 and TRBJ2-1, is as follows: KAGVTQTPRYLIKTRGQQVTLSCSPISGHRSVSWYQQTPGQGLQFLFEYFSETQRNKGNFPGRFSGRQFSNSRSEMNVSTLELGDSALYLCASSLGLDPNNEQFFGPGTRLTVL.

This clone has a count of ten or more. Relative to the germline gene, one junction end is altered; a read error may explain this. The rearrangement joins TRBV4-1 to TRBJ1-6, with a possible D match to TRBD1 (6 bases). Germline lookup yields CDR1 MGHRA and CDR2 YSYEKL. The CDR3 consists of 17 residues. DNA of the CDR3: TGCGCCAGCACCCAAGTTTTGTCCATCAGGGGCGATTCACCCCTCCACTTT. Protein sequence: CASTQVLSIRGDSPLHF.

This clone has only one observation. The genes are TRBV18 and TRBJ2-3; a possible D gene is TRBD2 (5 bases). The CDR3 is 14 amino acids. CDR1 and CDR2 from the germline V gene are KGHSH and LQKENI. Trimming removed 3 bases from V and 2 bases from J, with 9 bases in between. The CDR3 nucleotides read TGTGCCAGCTCACCGAGGACTTTCACAGATACGCAGTATTTT. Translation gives CASSPRTFTDTQYF.

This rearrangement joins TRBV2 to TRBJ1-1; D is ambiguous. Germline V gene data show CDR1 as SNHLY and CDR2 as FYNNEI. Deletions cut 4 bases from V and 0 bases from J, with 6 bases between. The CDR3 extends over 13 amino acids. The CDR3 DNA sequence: TGTGCCAGCAGTGCAGGCGTGAACACTGAAGCTTTCTTT. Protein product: CASSAGVNTEAFF.

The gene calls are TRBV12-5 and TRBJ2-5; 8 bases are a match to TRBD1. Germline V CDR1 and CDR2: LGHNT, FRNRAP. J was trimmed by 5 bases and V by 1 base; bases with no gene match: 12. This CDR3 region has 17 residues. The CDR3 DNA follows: TGTGCTAGTGGTTTGGGGACAGGGACACCCGAAGGGGAGACCCAGTACTTC. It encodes CASGLGTGTPEGETQYF.